The clone carrying this T cell receptor (beta chain) occurred a few times. Antigen specificity is unknown. Time point described: 2015-2016 season, pre-vaccination. Sorted cTfh were non-naive CD4+CXCR5+PD-1+, either ICOS+CD38+ or ICOS-CD38-. Clones were sequenced by immunoSEQ multiplex PCR, and TCRdb holds only the in-frame ones, with some missing. The data contain about 10,000 clones, approximately 81% of them seen just once; the ten biggest clones take up over 3.5%. The record originates from a study of follicular helper T cells after annual influenza vaccination. Study-wide background: Sampling occurred days 0, 7 and 28 after each influenza vaccination.

Study-wide points: Day 7 ICOS+CD38+ clones later appeared mostly in ICOS-CD38- cTfh.

This TCR was recovered from an adult who received the influenza vaccine. Sequenced material: CXCR5+ CD38- circulating T follicular helper cells from blood, taken on the day of influenza vaccination. Noted subset: circulating Tfh, non-naive CD4+CXCR5+PD-1+ (ICOS+CD38+ or ICOS-CD38-).

The CDR3 DNA reads as TGTGCCAGTAGTATCTCCCGGGACCACGGGTGGCAGCCCCAGCATTTT. This gives the protein CASSISRDHGWQPQHF. This chain links TRBV19 with TRBJ1-5; the D gene is possibly TRBD1 (5 bases). The CDR3 spans 16 residues. Trimming shortened V by 3 bases and J by 7 bases, and 19 bases separated the two germline ends. Germline CDR1 and CDR2: LNHDA and SQIVND (reference sequence).